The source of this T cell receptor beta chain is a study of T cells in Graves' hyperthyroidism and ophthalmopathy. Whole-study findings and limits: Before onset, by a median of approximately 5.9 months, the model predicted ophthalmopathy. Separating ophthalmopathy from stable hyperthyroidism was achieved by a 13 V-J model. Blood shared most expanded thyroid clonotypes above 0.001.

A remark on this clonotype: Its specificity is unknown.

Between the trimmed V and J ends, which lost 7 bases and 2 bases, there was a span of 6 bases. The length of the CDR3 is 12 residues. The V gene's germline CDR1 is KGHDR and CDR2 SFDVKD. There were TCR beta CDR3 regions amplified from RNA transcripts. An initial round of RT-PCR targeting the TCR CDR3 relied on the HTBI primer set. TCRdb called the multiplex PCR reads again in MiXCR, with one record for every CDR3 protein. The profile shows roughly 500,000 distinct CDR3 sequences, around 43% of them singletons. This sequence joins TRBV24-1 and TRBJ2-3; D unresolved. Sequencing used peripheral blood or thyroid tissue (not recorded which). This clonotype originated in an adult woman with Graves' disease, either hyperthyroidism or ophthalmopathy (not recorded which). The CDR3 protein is CATSKLTDTQYF. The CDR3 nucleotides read TGTGCCACCAGCAAACTCACAGATACGCAGTATTTT.